One sample yielded the 18 T cell receptor beta chains listed below, sequenced in a study of T-cell memory formation after mild COVID-19. MiXCR was run by TCRdb on the 5' RACE reads, yielding one entry per CDR3 protein. The table lists 150,000 to 200,000 distinct CDR3 sequences, roughly 10% of them singletons. Material: PBMCs or a T cell subset sorted from them (not recorded which). The receptors come from a man younger than 30 who had mild COVID-19 (a few samples of this study predate the infection). Cell type and time point are not known.

This clonotype was seen at least ten times. The rearrangement links TRBV30 to TRBJ2-7; 7 bases match TRBD2. There are 14 residues in the CDR3. V lost 0 bases, J lost 1 base, and 3 bases stayed unmatched. In germline, CDR1 is GTSNPN, CDR2 SVGIG (reference sequence). In DNA, the CDR3 is TGTGCCTGGAGTGTCTTAGCGGGTTCCTACGAGCAGTACTTC. This codes for CAWSVLAGSYEQYF. The whole variable domain, filled in from reference TRBV30 and TRBJ2-7, reads SQTIHQWPATLVQPVGSPLSLECTVEGTSNPNLYWYRQAAGRGLQLLFYSVGIGQISSEVPQNLSASRPQDRQFILSSKKLLLSDSGFYLCAWSVLAGSYEQYFGPGTRLTVT.

The V and J genes are TRBV7-2 and TRBJ1-1; 7 bases are shared with TRBD1. The germline V gene has CDR1 SGHTA and CDR2 FQGNSA. The CDR3 contains 15 residues. With V trimmed by 5 bases and J by 5 bases, 11 bases remained unmatched. CDR3 nucleotides: TGTGCCAGCAGCCAGATAGGGGGCGCGGGGACTGAAGCTTTCTTT. This translates into CASSQIGGAGTEAFF. Drawing the rest from reference TRBV7-2 and TRBJ1-1, the complete variable domain is GAGVSQSPSNKVTEKGKDVELRCDPISGHTALYWYRQSLGQGLEFLIYFQGNSAPDKSGLPSDRFSAERTGGSVSTLTIQRTQQEDSAVYLCASSQIGGAGTEAFFGQGTRLTVV.

This clonotype was observed a few times. The rearrangement joins TRBV5-6 to TRBJ2-3; D gene uncertain. Germline V gene data show CDR1 as SGHDT and CDR2 as YYEEEE. Between the trimmed V and J ends, which lost 2 bases and 0 bases, there was a span of 4 bases. The CDR3 covers 13 residues. In nucleotides, the CDR3 is TGTGCCAGCAGCTTTCCTAGCACAGATACGCAGTATTTT. Residues: CASSFPSTDTQYF.

The CDR3 region is CASSVDRAAGQPQHF. CDR3 sequence (DNA): TGCGCCAGCAGCGTTGACAGGGCGGCCGGTCAGCCCCAGCATTTT. The chain is built from TRBV5-1 and TRBJ1-5; TRBD1 aligns across 7 bases. This CDR3 region has 15 residues. The V gene's germline CDR1 is SGHRS and CDR2 YFSETQ. The V segment lost 4 bases and the J segment 6 bases; nucleotides outside the gene matches: 10.

This chain links TRBV5-1 with TRBJ2-7; D possibly corresponds to TRBD2 (5 bases). The CDR3 has 13 residues. Germline values: CDR1 SGHRS, CDR2 YFSETQ. The V end lost 4 bases, the J end lost 6 bases, and 14 bases lay between the germline ends. For the CDR3, the DNA is TGCGCCAGCAGCAATCCGGGGTCAGGCGAGCAGTACTTC. Translating it yields CASSNPGSGEQYF.

The J gene is TRBJ2-1, the V gene TRBV20-1; 8 bases match TRBD2. This CDR3 is built from 14 residues. Trimming cost V 3 bases and J 5 bases; bases outside gene matches: 6. Germline CDR1 and CDR2: DFQATT and SNEGSKA (reference sequence). CDR3 amino acids: CSASMLAGNNEQFF. The CDR3 DNA sequence: TGCAGTGCTAGCATGTTAGCGGGGAACAATGAGCAGTTCTTC.

This clonotype was seen a few times. The V gene is TRBV4-3, the J gene TRBJ2-6; D unresolved. Germline V lookup: CDR1 LGHNA, CDR2 YSLEER. The length of the CDR3 is 16 residues. Trimming shortened V by 0 bases and J by 0 bases, and 6 bases separated the two germline ends. The CDR3 here is CASSQDALSGANVLTF. The CDR3 DNA reads TGCGCCAGCAGCCAAGATGCCCTCTCTGGGGCCAACGTCCTGACTTTC.

This clonotype showed up many times. The genes are TRBV27 and TRBJ1-6; no firm D call. V was cut by 7 bases and J by 8 bases, with 3 bases left in between. CDR1 and CDR2 (germline): MNHEY, SMNVEV (reference sequence). The CDR3 sequence is 10 residues long. CDR3 in amino acids: CASTDSPLHF. CDR3 nucleotides: TGTGCCAGCACGGATTCACCCCTCCACTTT.

This clonotype was observed a few times. The chain employs TRBV18 and TRBJ2-7, with 12 bases aligning to TRBD2. This CDR3 contains 16 residues. The J segment lost 2 bases and the V segment lost 3 bases, leaving 5 bases of the junction unmatched. Germline V gene sequence: CDR1 KGHSH, CDR2 LQKENI. CDR3 region: CASSPGLAGPAYEQYF. The CDR3 DNA reads TGTGCCAGCTCACCCGGACTAGCGGGGCCGGCCTACGAGCAGTACTTC.

This clonotype occurred a few times. This chain uses TRBV2 with TRBJ1-1, with D hard to call. Germline V gene lookup returns CDR1 SNHLY and CDR2 FYNNEI. V was trimmed by 6 bases and J by 0 bases, leaving 8 bases between them. CDR3 length equals 13 residues. This CDR3 is CASRKTLNTEAFF. Here the CDR3 DNA reads TGTGCCAGCAGAAAGACATTGAACACTGAAGCTTTCTTT.

This clonotype was detected only a few times. The chain couples TRBV7-8 to TRBJ1-4, with a tentative D call TRBD1 (6 bases). Trimming left V 5 bases short and J 10 bases short, with 14 bases between. The CDR3 is made up of 13 amino acids. Germline V gene data show CDR1 as SGHVS and CDR2 as FQNEAQ. CDR3 residues: CASSPRGGGKLFF. CDR3 sequence (DNA): TGTGCCAGCAGCCCTAGGGGGGGTGGAAAACTGTTTTTT.

This clonotype was found a few times. This chain joins TRBV7-2 and TRBJ2-3; TRBD1 is a possible D gene (5 bases). Germline V gives CDR1 SGHTA, CDR2 FQGNSA. Deletions cut 1 base from V and 1 base from J, with 12 bases between. This CDR3 comprises 16 residues. Here the CDR3 reads CASSLDVGPGTDTQYF. CDR3 sequence (DNA): TGTGCCAGCAGCTTAGATGTGGGGCCCGGCACAGATACGCAGTATTTT. Full variable domain (outside the CDR3, taken from reference TRBV7-2 and TRBJ2-3): GAGVSQSPSNKVTEKGKDVELRCDPISGHTALYWYRQSLGQGLEFLIYFQGNSAPDKSGLPSDRFSAERTGGSVSTLTIQRTQQEDSAVYLCASSLDVGPGTDTQYFGPGTRLTVL.

As concerns this clonotype: A much larger clone differs from this one at a single base, so this may be a read error. The J gene is TRBJ1-2, the V gene TRBV3-1; 8 nucleotides agree with TRBD1. The CDR3 spans 15 residues. The germline V gene encodes CDR1 LGHDT and CDR2 YNNKEL (reference sequence). CDR3 sequence: CASSRRGTGAYGDTF. CDR3 bases: TGTGCCAGCAGCCGAAGAGGGACAGGCGCTTATGGCGACACCTTC.

This chain links TRBV6-2 or TRBV6-3 with TRBJ1-6; D is perhaps TRBD1 (6 bases). Trimming stripped 8 bases from V and 0 bases from J, with 11 bases between. The germline CDR1 and CDR2 sequences are MNHEY and SVGEGT. The CDR3 spans 15 residues. CDR3: CASQRTVSYNSPLHF. The DNA of the CDR3 is TGTGCCAGCCAGAGGACAGTCTCCTATAATTCACCCCTCCACTTT.

This clonotype was observed a few times. The rearrangement uses TRBV24-1 and TRBJ1-5; 10 nucleotides line up with TRBD1. V dropped 3 bases and J dropped 5; count of bases not matched to a gene: 3. Germline assignment: CDR1 KGHDR and CDR2 SFDVKD. The CDR3 is 15 amino acids. DNA of the CDR3: TGTGCCACCAGTGATGCCGGACAGGGGGATCAGCCCCAGCATTTT. Translating gives CATSDAGQGDQPQHF.

This clonotype was counted between two and nine times. This chain's CDR3 is CATRDGLSGNTIYF. Here the CDR3 DNA reads TGTGCCACCCGGGACGGACTCTCTGGAAACACCATATATTTT. This rearrangement joins TRBV10-3 to TRBJ1-3; D may be TRBD1 (5 bases). CDR1 and CDR2 (germline): ENHRY, SYGVKD. The V end was cut by 10 bases, the J end by 0 bases, with 13 bases between. The CDR3 is made up of 14 amino acids.

This clonotype was detected a few times. V usage is TRBV10-1 and J usage is TRBJ2-7; D may be TRBD1 (6 bases). The CDR3 loop spans 13 amino acids. The germline CDR1 and CDR2 sequences are WNHNN and SYGVQD (reference sequence). V lost 5 bases and J 6 bases, leaving 14 bases between the germline ends. The CDR3 DNA reads as TGCGCCAGCAGTTCGGACAGATTGGGCGAGCAGTACTTC. Encoded protein: CASSSDRLGEQYF.

The chain employs TRBV12-3 or TRBV12-4 and TRBJ1-1, with D perhaps TRBD1 (5 bases). The CDR3 runs 10 residues. Trimming cost V 8 bases and J 10 bases, with 11 bases left between them. CDR3 nucleotides: TGTGCCAGCGGACGGGACGCAGCTTTCTTT. Translation gives CASGRDAAFF.